This paragraph reports one T cell receptor beta chain. This clonotype has a count of ten or more. The specificity of this receptor is unknown. Base qualities were left out, and no much larger clone turns up one base away. The data belong to a study of T cells in Graves' hyperthyroidism and ophthalmopathy (dated 2019 in TCRdb). About the investigation overall: Peripheral blood samples were taken at initial diagnosis, before any treatment was given. To identify distinguishing TCR V-J signatures, a discovery cohort of 95 to 100 patients was used, comprising some 43 with Graves' ophthalmopathy and 57 with stable Graves' hyperthyroidism. Prospective prediction of ophthalmopathy was tested in an independent validation cohort consisting of some 20 hyperthyroidism patients and approximately 16 patients who later progressed to ophthalmopathy. The 95 to 100 discovery patients were randomly divided into training and test sets at a 7:3 ratio. The study also compared thyroid tissue and blood T-cell repertoires from several Graves' hyperthyroidism patients. After sampling, hyperthyroidism patients received methimazole starting at 30 mg daily, and ophthalmopathy patients received high-dose intravenous methylprednisolone. The paper describes TCR Vbeta CDR3 sequencing of 140 or so peripheral blood samples, made up of 43 ophthalmopathy patients, over 70 hyperthyroidism patients and 17 progressor patients.

Counted from cysteine to phenylalanine, this CDR3 has 14 amino acids. Just the 42-base CDR3 DNA is kept, in frame starting at base 1. CDR1 and CDR2, looked up from the germline V gene, are SGHNT and YENEEA. Trimming leaves V shorter by 4 bases and J shorter by 4 bases, with the junction holding 6 bases beyond the gene matches. TCR beta CDR3 regions were amplified from RNA transcripts. A first-round RT-PCR of the TCR CDR3 used the HTBI primer set with the Qiagen OneStep RT-PCR kit. A second multiplex PCR round built the libraries, followed by size selection and purification. Sequencing of the libraries was done on an Illumina HiSeq2000 using paired-end 100 bp reads. The original pipeline was this. SOAPnuke was used to process the raw data, throwing out any read that contained adapters or uncalled bases, had a mean Phred below 15, or lacked an exact constant-primer or identifier match. High-quality paired reads were merged using COPE v1.2.5, and each unique nucleotide sequence was defined as a clonotype. Clonotypes were aligned to IMGT TRBV, TRBD and TRBJ reference segments using MiTCR v1.1. The analysis was restricted to V-J combinations with a frequency above 0.0001, which together covered 99.2% of the repertoires. A TCS score was defined as the ratio of F50 (clonal expansion) to E x V (chaos), with BLOSUM62-based TCRdist applied between CDR3 peptides within each V-J. Welch's t-statistics and random forest reduced fewer than 600 V-J features to 13, which were used in a naive Bayes classifier (R e1071). Through fastp at Q25 and MiXCR, TCRdb rebuilt clones from the public reads, retaining in-frame beta chains. When rows share a CDR3 protein, they turn into one entry using the most common DNA and genes. What appears here as the V and J calls and clone size reflects TCRdb's work, not the paper's. The sample data list under 400,000 distinct CDR3 sequences, and under 25% of these were observed just once. The top ten hold 50% of the sample.

What the research found in general, with its limitations: Sample size was not statistically predetermined, and investigators were not blinded to group allocation. In validation, the model predicted progression to ophthalmopathy with 65% to 71% sensitivity and around 72% specificity, a median of about six months before onset. In cross-validation, a model built on a 13 V-J signature told ophthalmopathy apart from stable hyperthyroidism with approximately 90% sensitivity and approximately 81% specificity, and in testing the same model reached 80%/75%. Most expanded thyroid clonotypes (frequency above 0.001) were also found in blood, which suggests that blood repertoires may mirror thyroid immune responses.

A patient counted as having stable Graves' hyperthyroidism if no progression to ophthalmopathy occurred over 18 months of follow-up. The hyperthyroidism patients were between 18 and 65 years old and newly diagnosed, with a disease duration of less than 2 months. The study excluded patients with uncontrolled infections, other autoimmune diseases, pregnancy or lactation. Diagnoses were based on clinical symptoms, serum thyroxine and TRAb, thyroid ultrasound and orbital computed tomography. PBMCs were isolated from around 10 ml of fresh peripheral blood by Ficoll-Paque density gradient centrifugation. Total RNA was extracted with Trizol reagent, and quality was checked on an Agilent 2100 Bioanalyzer.

This chain joins TRBV11-3 to TRBJ1-1; 7 of the junction bases match TRBD1. The receptor was isolated from a woman aged 50 to 60 with Graves' hyperthyroidism. Source material: blood. The CDR3 region has the sequence CASSSRAGGTEAFF. The DNA is as follows: TGTGCCAGCAGCTCGAGGGCAGGGGGCACTGAAGCTTTCTTT.